This T cell receptor (beta chain) derives from a study of CD8+CD57+ T cells in acquired aplastic anemia. Study findings and constraints: Patients shared around 30 CD8+ CDR3 sequences with controls.

The CDR3 length is 14 residues. Germline CDR1 is SNHLY and CDR2 is FYNNEI. After removal of 5 bases from V and 2 bases from J, the junction contained 5 bases not matched to a gene. This clonotype has at least ten counts. As yet, its antigen is unknown. Only patients with CD8+CD57+ cell expansion on flow cytometry were chosen for sequencing. At the time of blood sampling, patients had not yet received any therapy. The TCR beta profiling, which covered VDJ combination and CDR3 sequence, was carried out using genomic DNA as the template. MiXCR, run by TCRdb on the reads, gives a single entry per CDR3 protein. This sample has 150,000 to 200,000 distinct CDR3 sequences, with under 55% found just once.

Sequenced material: sorted CD4+, CD8+, or CD8+CD57+ T cells (not recorded which) from PBMCs. This rearrangement joins TRBV2 to TRBJ2-7; 8 bases map to TRBD2. The receptor was derived from a human donor with aplastic anemia. Written as DNA, the CDR3 is TGTGCCAGCAGTAGATACGGGGGGGCCTACGAGCAGTACTTC. Translating gives CASSRYGGAYEQYF.